A selection of T cell receptor beta chains follows, all from one sample in a study of blood T cell repertoires in COVID-19. Repertoires were generated with immunoSEQ multiplex PCR, while TCRdb's copy carries only in-frame clones and drops some. In the table there are 150,000 or so clones, 85% to 90% of which are singletons. The specimen sequenced was peripheral blood. Receptors originate from a man older than 75 with acute or convalescent COVID-19. Each CDR3 is given with its conserved first and last residue. Each record gives: J gene, V gene, D gene, clone size, CDR3 protein, CDR3 DNA. A D gene is named only where the DNA matches it firmly. Expanded clones are given a class, and other clones once, few, many or no size at all.

j_gene: TRBJ1-4
v_gene: TRBV7-9
d_gene: NA
abundance: NA
CDR3aa: CASSLLGANEKLFF
CDR3nt: TGTGCCAGCAGCTTATTGGGAGCTAATGAAAAACTGTTTTTT

j_gene: TRBJ2-2
v_gene: TRBV7-6
d_gene: TRBD2
abundance: few
CDR3aa: CASSLPGGAVTGELFF
CDR3nt: TGTGCCAGCAGCTTACCCGGGGGGGCGGTTACCGGGGAGCTGTTTTTT

j_gene: TRBJ1-2
v_gene: TRBV10-3
d_gene: NA
abundance: NA
CDR3aa: CAIADSNYGYTF
CDR3nt: TGTGCCATTGCGGACAGTAACTATGGCTACACCTTC

j_gene: TRBJ1-1
v_gene: TRBV29-1
d_gene: NA
abundance: NA
CDR3aa: CSVIAGALNTEAFF
CDR3nt: TGCAGCGTTATTGCAGGGGCCCTGAACACTGAAGCTTTCTTT

j_gene: TRBJ1-2
v_gene: TRBV5-1
d_gene: NA
abundance: NA
CDR3aa: CASSLAGGEGYGYTF
CDR3nt: TGCGCCAGCAGCTTGGCTGGGGGCGAGGGCTATGGCTACACCTTC

j_gene: TRBJ1-5
v_gene: TRBV23-1
d_gene: TRBD1
abundance: NA
CDR3aa: CASSHTGTGDLYSNQPQHF
CDR3nt: TGCGCCAGCAGTCATACCGGAACAGGGGACCTTTATAGCAATCAGCCCCAGCATTTT

j_gene: TRBJ1-5
v_gene: TRBV19
d_gene: NA
abundance: NA
CDR3aa: CASSNGPSNQPQHF
CDR3nt: TGTGCCAGTAGTAACGGTCCTAGCAATCAGCCCCAGCATTTT

j_gene: TRBJ1-2
v_gene: TRBV10-3
d_gene: NA
abundance: NA
CDR3aa: CATQTGWGGYTF
CDR3nt: TGTGCCACCCAGACGGGGTGGGGAGGCTACACCTTC

j_gene: TRBJ2-7
v_gene: TRBV6-5
d_gene: TRBD2
abundance: NA
CDR3aa: CASSSGRPYEQYF
CDR3nt: TGTGCCAGCAGTTCCGGGAGGCCCTACGAGCAGTACTTC

j_gene: TRBJ2-2
v_gene: TRBV2
d_gene: NA
abundance: few
CDR3aa: CASSRRQGDPGELFF
CDR3nt: TGTGCCAGCAGTCGTAGGCAGGGTGATCCCGGGGAGCTGTTTTTT

j_gene: TRBJ1-2
v_gene: TRBV20-1
d_gene: NA
abundance: few
CDR3aa: CSASRSGANYGYTF
CDR3nt: TGCAGTGCTAGTCGGTCAGGGGCTAACTATGGCTACACCTTC

j_gene: TRBJ2-2
v_gene: TRBV6-5
d_gene: NA
abundance: NA
CDR3aa: CASSYSETGELFF
CDR3nt: TGTGCCAGCAGTTACTCAGAGACCGGGGAGCTGTTTTTT

j_gene: TRBJ2-1
v_gene: TRBV19
d_gene: NA
abundance: NA
CDR3aa: CASSNPDEQFF
CDR3nt: TGTGCCAGTAGTAACCCAGATGAGCAGTTCTTC

j_gene: TRBJ2-5
v_gene: TRBV25-1
d_gene: NA
abundance: few
CDR3aa: CASSEGAPGRQETQYF
CDR3nt: TGTGCCAGCAGTGAGGGGGCGCCGGGCCGACAAGAGACCCAGTACTTC

j_gene: TRBJ2-1
v_gene: TRBV5-5
d_gene: NA
abundance: NA
CDR3aa: CASSLGSRSSYNEQFF
CDR3nt: TGTGCCAGCAGCTTGGGTAGTCGGTCCTCCTACAATGAGCAGTTCTTC

j_gene: TRBJ1-6
v_gene: TRBV6-2/TRBV6-3
d_gene: NA
abundance: NA
CDR3aa: CASSRSTGSGDSPLHF
CDR3nt: TGTGCCAGCAGCCGTTCTACAGGGTCTGGGGATTCACCCCTCCACTTT